These 2 T cell receptor beta chains originate from one sample sequenced in a study of CD4 T cells in relation to SARS-CoV-2 and coronaviruses. Their antigens remain unidentified. The method was immunoSEQ multiplex PCR; TCRdb's version includes in-frame clones alone and lacks a portion of them. Counted here are about 26,000 clones, roughly 76% occurring once; the ten biggest clones make up under 11%. CD4+ T cells from unexposed donors were obtained before the COVID-19 pandemic (2011-2018). CD4+ T cells were isolated from the cells after less than 13 days of culture. Material for sequencing was CD4+ T cells from PBMCs, cultured in vitro. All receptors derive from a human donor in good health.

The chain links TRBV30 to TRBJ2-6; 11 nucleotides agree with TRBD1. The junction had 1 base not matched to a gene; V was cut back by 1 base and J by 2 bases. The CDR3 runs to 16 residues. Germline CDR1 GTSNPN, CDR2 SVGIG (reference sequence). For the CDR3, the DNA is TGTGCCTGGAGTGGGGACAGGGGGGCTGGGGCCAACGTCCTGACTTTC. Its translation: CAWSGDRGAGANVLTF.

The J gene is TRBJ1-2, the V gene TRBV12-3 or TRBV12-4; no reliable D call. This CDR3 is built from 12 residues. The ends were cut back, 1 base at V and 6 bases at J, with 6 bases in the middle. The CDR3 region is CASSLEGNGYTF. For the CDR3, the DNA is TGTGCCAGCAGTTTAGAAGGAAATGGCTACACCTTC.